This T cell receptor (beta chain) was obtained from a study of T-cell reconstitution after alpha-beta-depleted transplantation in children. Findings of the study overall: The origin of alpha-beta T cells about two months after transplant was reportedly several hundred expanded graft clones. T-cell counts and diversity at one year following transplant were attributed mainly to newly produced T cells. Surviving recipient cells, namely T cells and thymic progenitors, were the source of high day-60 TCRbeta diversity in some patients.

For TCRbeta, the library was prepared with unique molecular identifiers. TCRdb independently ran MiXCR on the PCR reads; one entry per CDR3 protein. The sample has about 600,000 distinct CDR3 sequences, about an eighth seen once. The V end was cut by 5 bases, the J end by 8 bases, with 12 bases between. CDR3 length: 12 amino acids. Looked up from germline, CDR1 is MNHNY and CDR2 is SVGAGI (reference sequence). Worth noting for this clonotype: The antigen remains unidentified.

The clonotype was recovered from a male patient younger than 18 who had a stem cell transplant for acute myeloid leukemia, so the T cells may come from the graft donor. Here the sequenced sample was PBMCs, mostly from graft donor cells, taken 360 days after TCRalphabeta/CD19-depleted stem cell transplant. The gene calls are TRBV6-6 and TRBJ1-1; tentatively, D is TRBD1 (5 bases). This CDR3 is CASSLDKPEAFF. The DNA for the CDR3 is TGTGCCAGCAGTCTGGACAAACCAGAAGCTTTCTTT.